This T cell receptor (beta chain) was sequenced in a study of response to subunit inactivated influenza vaccine. This clonotype came up a few times. V gave up 8 bases and J gave up 1 base; unmatched junction bases: 6. Germline CDR1 and CDR2: DFQATT and SNEGSKA (reference sequence). This CDR3 is built from 15 residues. In TCRdb, the RT-PCR reads were re-called with MiXCR into one record per CDR3 protein. In the table there are 500,000 to 650,000 distinct CDR3 sequences, 7.6% of which are singletons. The sequence derives from a man between 50 and 75 years old who received an inactivated influenza vaccine. The sample consisted of PBMCs from blood, taken about 24 months after vaccination. The J gene is TRBJ2-3, the V gene TRBV20-1; the match to TRBD2 covers 13 bases. This CDR3 is CSLTSGGVGTDTQYF. The CDR3 coding sequence is TGCAGTCTAACTAGCGGGGGGGTTGGCACAGATACGCAGTATTTT.